The 23 T cell receptor beta chains listed next were all sequenced from one sample in a study of blood T cell repertoires in COVID-19. Sequencing was performed with immunoSEQ multiplex PCR; in TCRdb, only in-frame clones are kept and a portion is missing. The sample carries around 110,000 clones, 90% recorded once. Input material: peripheral blood. Receptors originate from a human donor with active COVID-19. The donor label of this sample is uncertain.

Details on this clone: Other DNA sequences within the sample encode an identical CDR3. The chain joins TRBV11-2 to TRBJ2-5; D perhaps matches TRBD2 (5 bases). Trimming removed 5 bases at V and 2 bases at J, with 12 bases between. The germline V gene encodes CDR1 SGHAT and CDR2 FQNNGV. This CDR3 contains 14 residues. CDR3 amino acids: CASSRGLLQETQYF. The DNA of the CDR3 is TGTGCCAGCAGCCGAGGACTGCTACAAGAGACCCAGTACTTC.

The chain joins TRBV11-2 to TRBJ2-5, with TRBD2 matching 10 bases. V lost 5 bases to trimming and J lost 4 bases; unmatched junction nucleotides: 10. Looked up from germline, CDR1 is SGHAT and CDR2 is FQNNGV. The CDR3 sequence is 16 residues long. The CDR3 bases are TGTGCCAGCAGCAGCAGCCGGACTAGCGGTGCAGAGACCCAGTACTTC. It encodes CASSSSRTSGAETQYF.

The chain has TRBV6-2 or TRBV6-3 and TRBJ2-7; 7 nucleotides line up with TRBD1. Trimming cost V 2 bases and J 2 bases; bases outside gene matches: 12. This CDR3 comprises 17 residues. Germline V gives CDR1 MNHEY, CDR2 SVGEGT. The CDR3 DNA reads as TGTGCCAGCAGTTACGTCGCCGGGGACAGAGTTACCTACGAGCAGTACTTC. Protein: CASSYVAGDRVTYEQYF.

This rearrangement joins TRBV5-6 to TRBJ2-1; D possibly corresponds to TRBD2 (7 bases). Per germline, CDR1 SGHDT and CDR2 YYEEEE. Trimming left V 4 bases short and J 4 bases short, with 18 bases between. The CDR3 is 16 residues long. CDR3: CASSRVGGAGYNEQFF. The CDR3 DNA is TGTGCCAGCAGCCGGGTTGGGGGGGCCGGTTACAATGAGCAGTTCTTC.

This chain joins TRBV5-1 and TRBJ1-1, with D perhaps matching TRBD1 (5 bases). Trimming pared 3 bases from V and 7 bases from J, leaving 13 bases between. Germline V CDR1 and CDR2: SGHRS, YFSETQ. The CDR3 runs 13 residues. The CDR3 coding sequence is TGCGCCAGCAGCTGGAAGGGGCCGGTTGAAGCTTTCTTT. It yields the protein CASSWKGPVEAFF.

The genes are TRBV5-1 and TRBJ2-5; 12 bases fit TRBD2. Germline CDR1 reads SGHRS; CDR2 reads YFSETQ. The CDR3 sequence is 17 residues long. After removal of 0 bases from V and 1 base from J, the junction contained 4 bases not matched to a gene. CDR3 DNA sequence: TGCGCCAGCAGCTTGGCCGGACTAGCGGGGAGCCAAGAGACCCAGTACTTC. Translated, it gives CASSLAGLAGSQETQYF.

This sequence joins TRBV7-2 and TRBJ2-2; 14 nucleotides agree with TRBD2. CDR1 is SGHTA, CDR2 FQGNSA, per germline. The V segment lost 3 bases and the J segment 1 base; nucleotides outside the gene matches: 7. This CDR3 spans 19 amino acids. The CDR3 is CASSLSVGTSGGNTGELFF. In DNA, the CDR3 is TGTGCCAGCAGCTTGTCGGTAGGGACTAGCGGGGGGAACACCGGGGAGCTGTTTTTT.

This chain links TRBV6-5 with TRBJ2-7, with 7 bases aligning to TRBD1. Germline CDR1 MNHEY, CDR2 SVGAGI. The V gene end was trimmed by 5 bases and the J gene end by 5 bases; junction bases not matched to a gene: 6. There are 13 residues in the CDR3. The CDR3, as DNA: TGTGCCAGCAGTCGGGACAGTGCGGACGAGCAGTACTTC. Translation: CASSRDSADEQYF.

The chain couples TRBV5-6 to TRBJ2-2, with 8 bases fitting TRBD1. CDR3 length equals 16 residues. The V gene end was trimmed by 4 bases and the J gene end by 7 bases; junction bases not matched to a gene: 12. Germline CDR1 is SGHDT and CDR2 is YYEEEE. CDR3 DNA: TGTGCCAGCAGCAAGCAATTCAGGGGGCAGGGCGGGGAGCTGTTTTTT. This codes for CASSKQFRGQGGELFF. Full variable domain (rest looked up from reference TRBV5-6 and TRBJ2-2): DAGVTQSPTHLIKTRGQQVTLRCSPKSGHDTVSWYQQALGQGPQFIFQYYEEEERQRGNFPDRFSGHQFPNYSSELNVNALLLGDSALYLCASSKQFRGQGGELFFGEGSRLTVL.

This chain joins TRBV14 and TRBJ1-2; TRBD1 matches 7 bases. The CDR3 extends over 13 amino acids. V dropped 1 base and J dropped 8; count of bases not matched to a gene: 4. Germline V gives CDR1 SGHDN, CDR2 FVKESK. CDR3 sequence reads: CASSQVSGGGYTF. The CDR3 DNA follows: TGTGCCAGCAGCCAAGTTTCAGGGGGGGGCTACACCTTC.

The genes are TRBV5-4 and TRBJ1-2, with D perhaps TRBD1 (5 bases). The CDR3 loop spans 15 amino acids. The V gene's germline CDR1 is SGHNT and CDR2 YYREEE (reference sequence). Trimming took 5 bases from V and 0 from J, leaving 14 bases between them. In DNA form, the CDR3 reads TGTGCCAGCAGTTTTGACAGTGACTCTAACTATGGCTACACCTTC. Its protein is CASSFDSDSNYGYTF.

V and J are TRBV7-2 and TRBJ2-4; 7 bases align to TRBD1. The CDR3 covers 14 residues. The germline CDR1 and CDR2 sequences are SGHTA and FQGNSA. The junction had 3 bases not matched to a gene; V was cut back by 4 bases and J by 3 bases. The CDR3 DNA follows: TGTGCCAGCAGCTCCGGGACAGTCAAAAACATTCAGTACTTC. Translated, it gives CASSSGTVKNIQYF.

This rearrangement joins TRBV5-1 to TRBJ2-1, with 11 positions matching TRBD2. The J segment lost 5 bases and the V segment lost 4 bases, leaving 5 bases of the junction unmatched. The CDR3 is 15 amino acids. Germline V CDR1 and CDR2: SGHRS, YFSETQ. The DNA of the CDR3 is TGCGCCAGCAGCGTGACTAGCGGGATCCACAATGAGCAGTTCTTC. Amino acid sequence: CASSVTSGIHNEQFF.

The V call is TRBV5-1, the J call TRBJ1-1, with D perhaps matching TRBD1 (6 bases). Trimming took 4 bases from V and 4 from J, leaving 14 bases between them. Germline assignment: CDR1 SGHRS and CDR2 YFSETQ. The CDR3 consists of 14 residues. CDR3: CASSPIRGATEAFF. CDR3 nucleotide sequence: TGCGCCAGCAGCCCGATCCGGGGGGCCACTGAAGCTTTCTTT.

The rearrangement uses TRBV7-8 and TRBJ2-7, with a tentative D call TRBD2 (6 bases). The germline V gene encodes CDR1 SGHVS and CDR2 FQNEAQ. Deletions cut 4 bases from V and 6 bases from J, with 19 bases between. This CDR3 has 15 residues. CDR3 region: CASSSAGLAKSEQYF. The CDR3 DNA is TGTGCCAGCAGCTCTGCGGGACTCGCTAAATCCGAGCAGTACTTC.

The chain combines TRBV7-2 with TRBJ1-2; maybe TRBD1 (6 bases). CDR1 and CDR2 from the germline V gene are SGHTA and FQGNSA. This CDR3 is 15 amino acids long. V was pared by 7 bases and J by 4 bases, with 19 bases between. CDR3 DNA: TGTGCCAGCACGCAGGGGAGGGGTTCCCCCTATGGCTACACCTTC. Translation: CASTQGRGSPYGYTF.

This sequence joins TRBV6-2 or TRBV6-3 and TRBJ2-7, with unresolved D. The CDR3 consists of 12 residues. V shed 2 bases and J shed 1 base, with 3 bases lying between them. Per germline, CDR1 MNHEY and CDR2 SVGEGT. This chain's CDR3 is CASSYPSYEQYF. The CDR3 bases are TGTGCCAGCAGTTACCCTTCCTACGAGCAGTACTTC.

The chain employs TRBV3-1 (or the pseudogene TRBV3-2) and TRBJ1-4; D remains ambiguous. This CDR3 has 14 residues. Trimming removed 2 bases at V and 13 bases at J, with 17 bases between. Germline V CDR1 and CDR2: LGHDT, YNNKEL (reference sequence). The CDR3 DNA follows: TGTGCCAGCAGCCAACCCAGCGATACACGAGTACTGTTTTTT. As protein: CASSQPSDTRVLFF.

A single count supports this clone. The V call is TRBV10-3, the J call TRBJ1-1; 7 nucleotides line up with TRBD1. The ends lost 10 bases at V and 7 bases at J; junction bases unmatched: 6. The CDR3 has 11 amino acids. Germline CDR1 and CDR2: ENHRY and SYGVKD. The CDR3 sequence: CATRDSYEAFF. In DNA form, the CDR3 reads TGTGCCACCAGGGACAGTTATGAAGCTTTCTTT.

The chain couples TRBV18 to TRBJ2-7; 7 nucleotides line up with TRBD1. The CDR3 spans 17 residues. V lost 1 base, J lost 5 bases, and 14 bases stayed unmatched. CDR1 KGHSH and CDR2 LQKENI come from the germline V gene. The CDR3 loop is CASSPRGPKTGFDEQYF. The CDR3 DNA follows: TGTGCCAGCTCACCACGGGGCCCCAAGACAGGGTTTGACGAGCAGTACTTC.

This chain connects TRBV7-3 to TRBJ2-5; D is perhaps TRBD1 (5 bases). The germline V gene encodes CDR1 SGHTA and CDR2 FQGTGA. This CDR3 has 14 residues. Deletions cut 2 bases from V and 4 bases from J, with 11 bases between. The CDR3 DNA sequence: TGTGCCAGCAGCTTACAGGGCGGTCGAGAGACCCAGTACTTC. Protein sequence: CASSLQGGRETQYF.

This clone was seen a few times. The chain uses TRBV6-5 and TRBJ1-2; no reliable D call. This CDR3 contains 15 residues. The germline CDR1 and CDR2 sequences are MNHEY and SVGAGI. V lost 6 bases and J lost 3, with 17 bases in between. CDR3: CASRPKPPPYYGYTF. The DNA for the CDR3 is TGTGCCAGCAGGCCAAAGCCTCCTCCCTACTATGGCTACACCTTC.

The V and J genes are TRBV5-6 and TRBJ1-6, with TRBD1 matching over 8 bases. The V gene's germline CDR1 is SGHDT and CDR2 YYEEEE. The CDR3 length is 18 residues. The ends lost 2 bases at V and 1 base at J; junction bases unmatched: 8. The CDR3 DNA follows: TGTGCCAGCAGCTTCACAACAGGGGGATTTTCCTATAATTCACCCCTCCACTTT. It translates to CASSFTTGGFSYNSPLHF.